The 9 T cell receptor beta chains below all came from one sample that was sequenced in a study of CD4 T cells in relation to SARS-CoV-2 and coronaviruses. No antigen is known for these receptors. TCRdb's table, derived via immunoSEQ multiplex PCR, lists solely in-frame clones and lacks some. The profile shows 30,000 to 40,000 clones, 77% of them singletons. The sequencing sample was made of memory CD4+ T cells from PBMCs, cultured in vitro. The receptors were gathered from an adult with COVID-19.

This rearrangement joins TRBV20-1 to TRBJ2-5; no firm D call. The CDR3 contains 11 residues. Per germline, CDR1 DFQATT and CDR2 SNEGSKA (reference sequence). The CDR3 loop reads CSAEYQETQYF. CDR3 nucleotide sequence: TGCAGCGCAGAGTACCAAGAGACCCAGTACTTC.

The chain recombines TRBV7-2 with TRBJ2-1; the D gene could be TRBD1 or TRBD2 (6 bases each). The CDR3 spans 15 residues. Trimming cost V 2 bases and J 8 bases, with 16 bases left between them. Germline lookup yields CDR1 SGHTA and CDR2 FQGNSA. The CDR3 nucleotides are TGTGCCAGCAGCTTATTACAAGGGGGGTCGGATGAGCAGTTCTTC. Translating it yields CASSLLQGGSDEQFF.

The chain has TRBV3-1 (or the pseudogene TRBV3-2) and TRBJ2-1; TRBD1 or TRBD2 may be the D gene (6 bases each). Germline V CDR1 and CDR2: LGHDT, YNNKEL (reference sequence). The V and J ends lost 1 base and 13 bases respectively, with 17 bases between them. This CDR3 is built from 14 residues. This chain's CDR3 is CASSQGPLKGGQFF. DNA of the CDR3: TGTGCCAGCAGCCAAGGCCCCCTGAAGGGGGGTCAGTTCTTC.

This clone turned up a few times. The chain links TRBV30 to TRBJ2-7; TRBD2 aligns across 10 bases. Germline-derived CDR1 and CDR2 are GTSNPN and SVGIG (reference sequence). The junction had 18 bases not matched to a gene; V was cut back by 3 bases and J by 7 bases. The length of the CDR3 is 17 residues. CDR3 region: CAWSPPVAGGGGGEQYF. The CDR3 DNA reads as TGTGCCTGGAGCCCCCCGGTAGCGGGAGGAGGCGGTGGGGAGCAGTACTTC.

This clone was counted only a few times. The chain links TRBV5-6 to TRBJ2-7; D tentatively reads TRBD1 or TRBD2 (6 bases each). This CDR3 region has 14 residues. Trimming stripped 5 bases from V and 3 bases from J, with 15 bases between. Germline-derived CDR1 and CDR2 are SGHDT and YYEEEE. Here the CDR3 DNA reads TGTGCCAGCAGTCGGGGGCTTCGAGGCTACGAGCAGTACTTC. Protein: CASSRGLRGYEQYF.

The chain uses TRBV28 and TRBJ2-3; perhaps TRBD1 as D (6 bases). CDR1 MDHEN and CDR2 SYDVKM come from the germline V gene. The CDR3 spans 15 residues. The V end lost 6 bases, the J end lost 2 bases, and 15 bases lay between the germline ends. The CDR3 protein is CASRGAGRVTDTQYF. CDR3 in DNA: TGTGCCAGCAGGGGGGCTGGGCGGGTCACAGATACGCAGTATTTT.

This rearrangement joins TRBV7-2 to TRBJ1-4; D perhaps matches TRBD1 (5 bases). CDR3 length: 15 amino acids. Germline V gene lookup returns CDR1 SGHTA and CDR2 FQGNSA. Trimming removed 1 base at V and 4 bases at J, with 10 bases between. The CDR3 DNA sequence: TGTGCCAGCAGCTTAGTCGCCAGGGTTAATGAAAAACTGTTTTTT. It yields the protein CASSLVARVNEKLFF.

The chain joins TRBV18 to TRBJ1-1; D gene uncertain. Trimming cost V 6 bases and J 0 bases, with 11 bases left between them. CDR1 is KGHSH and CDR2 is LQKENI in the germline V gene. The CDR3 is 14 residues long. Written as DNA, the CDR3 is TGTGCCAGCTCCAGTAGCGGGCTGAACACTGAAGCTTTCTTT. Translated, it gives CASSSSGLNTEAFF. The complete variable domain, with remaining parts taken from reference TRBV18 and TRBJ1-1, reads NAGVMQNPRHLVRRRGQEARLRCSPMKGHSHVYWYRQLPEEGLKFMVYLQKENIIDESGMPKERFSAEFPKEGPSILRIQQVVRGDSAAYFCASSSSGLNTEAFFGQGTRLTVV.

V and J are TRBV5-5 and TRBJ1-6; D remains unclear. Looked up from germline, CDR1 is SGHKS and CDR2 is YYEKEE (reference sequence). V was trimmed by 1 base and J by 2 bases, leaving 4 bases between them. The CDR3 is 14 residues long. The CDR3 bases are TGTGCCAGCAGCTTGTGCGCCTATAATTCACCCCTCCACTTT. This codes for CASSLCAYNSPLHF.